The T cell receptor beta chain described here comes from a study of T-cell memory formation after mild COVID-19. After removal of 7 bases from V and 8 bases from J, the junction contained 11 bases not matched to a gene. The CDR3 runs to 15 residues. The germline V gene has CDR1 KGHDR and CDR2 SFDVKD. Each CDR3 protein is one row after TCRdb ran MiXCR on the 5' RACE reads. The table includes roughly 250,000 distinct CDR3 sequences, roughly 15% detected once. The receptor's source is a man younger than 35 who had mild COVID-19 (a few samples of this study predate the infection). Cell type and time point are not known. The source material was PBMCs or a T cell subset sorted from them (not recorded which). This chain links TRBV24-1 with TRBJ2-1, with 9 bases that match TRBD1. CDR3 in amino acids: CATSPRGQGEHEQFF. In nucleotides, the CDR3 is TGTGCCACCAGCCCCCGGGGACAGGGTGAACATGAGCAGTTCTTC.